This TCR beta chain stems from a study of cytomegalovirus exposure and HLA in healthy donors (TCRdb year 2017). A note on the overall study: An earlier analysis of some 600 of the donors reported 250 to 350 Gb of sequence data and 117 million unique TCR beta sequences obtained from about 170 million T cells. Typing coverage differed by locus: A, B, C, DRB1 and DQB1 were typed in roughly 629-640 donors, DQA1 in about 500, DPA1 in 600 to 610, and DPB1 in just under 480. The study used immunosequencing to profile the T cell repertoires of 666 subjects and linked those repertoires to cytomegalovirus serostatus. Alongside the repertoire data, information on donor age, sex, ethnicity and CMV serostatus was compiled. A later genetic analysis took genome-wide SNP genotypes for about 55% of the roughly 670 donors and used that subset as a discovery cohort. Of the 300 to 500 genotyped donors, 75% to 85% were placed in the genetic ancestry cluster associated with self-reported Caucasian donors. The study was designed to test whether signatures of past pathogen exposure could be identified by cataloging public T cell receptors. The later analysis used no new phenotypic data to find candidate immune exposures, relying instead on TCR beta sequences and their occurrence across donors. On average, around 240,000 unique TCR beta nucleotide sequences were sequenced per donor among a few hundred genotyped donors of the cohort, with roughly 18% of those sequences being non-productive. Because of strong linkage in the cohort, roughly five DR-DQ haplotypes were treated as single units for association and clustering. In an earlier analysis of a few hundred of the donors, high-throughput TCR beta sequencing was used to judge whether each TCR beta V gene segment behaved as functional or pseudogenic. To predict cytomegalovirus infection status, the study brought together high-throughput TCR immunosequencing, statistical association of individual TCRs with disease status, and machine learning. Roughly 320 gigabases of sequencing data and 70 million to 95 million unique TCR sequences made up an early release that covered over 550 HLA-typed donors. Both class I and class II loci were covered by HLA typing, at four-digit resolution. Every discovery cohort repertoire had been produced on one sequencing platform. A separate validation cohort of 100 to 150 different subjects was used in addition to the roughly 720-subject first cohort. To study patterns of TCR occurrence, a later analysis re-analyzed previously published TCR beta repertoires from 550 to 800 donors and added high-resolution HLA genotyping. Points the paper makes about the study in general: In a later analysis, TCR association rates were found to vary across HLA loci, with the most associated TCRs seen for DRB1 alleles and the fewest for HLA-C alleles. The earlier analysis of approximately 590 of the donors excluded 15 to 20 rarely observed V segments, including chromosome 9 orphons, because counts were too low. A further reported finding was that TCR beta sequences accurately predicted the HLA-A and HLA-B alleles for most subjects in the first cohort. In a later analysis, HLA-associated TCR beta chains showed more clonal expansion and lower generation probabilities than non-associated chains that were equally common. Most CMV-associated TCR beta chains appeared to be HLA-restricted in a later analysis, and the HLA associations seemed to be driven largely by CMV exposure. According to a later analysis, parvovirus B19, influenza, CMV and Epstein-Barr virus appeared linked to several top co-occurrence clusters. An earlier analysis of some 590 of the donors showed that most TCR beta V segments appeared in productive rearrangements either about 87% or about 30% of the time, which broadly matched IMGT annotations. Roughly uniform sequencing depth across donors was assumed in presence/absence analyses, although this assumption may not hold. In both the original and validation cohorts, the classifier was reported to diagnose cytomegalovirus status with high specificity and sensitivity. An association between a missense DCLRE1C variant and V-gene and J-gene trimming of TCR beta chains was found in a later genetic analysis and replicated in an independent cohort. A few of the identified cytomegalovirus-associated TCR beta chains were confirmed in vitro to be specific for cytomegalovirus antigens. Linkage disequilibrium might explain the correlated functional status among segregating V segments, but an unknown experimental factor could not be excluded. Because some donors lacked HLA typing at each locus, the association tests relied only on the typed subset. In this cohort, only TCR beta chains were sequenced, and detectable features were limited by the absence of alpha or paired-chain data. CMV serostatus was the only immune exposure information available for the cohort. Assigning TCR associations to individual alleles was difficult when HLA alleles, especially DR and DQ, strongly co-occurred. Most TCR sequences were seen in very few donors, while some public TCRs were found in many individuals. The study listed 150 to 200 TCR beta chains as associated with cytomegalovirus. According to the authors, the approach could potentially be generalized to other disease states and immunological phenotypes. Some IMGT-functional V segments, including TRBV6-2 and TRBV6-3, could not be told apart with the 87-base-pair reads, so those segments were excluded. According to a later genetic analysis, donors in an Asian-associated ancestry cluster had fewer N-insertions in productive TCRs than the roughly 700-donor mean. At a false discovery rate of 0.05, a later analysis linked 15,000 to 20,000 TCR beta sequences to specific HLA alleles. A group of highly shared sequence variants was considered likely to be a technical artifact of the sequencing pipeline.

To note about this clone: Its antigen is unknown. Base qualities are not at hand, and no much larger clone is one base apart.

The germline V gene gives CDR1 as SGHRS and CDR2 as YFSETQ. V and J are truncated by 0 bases and 4 bases respectively, leaving an intervening sequence of 13 bases. From the cysteine up to the phenylalanine, the CDR3 has a length of 15 residues. This entry keeps only the CDR3 DNA: 45 bases, framed from base 1. The library came from the immunoSEQ multiplex PCR assay. A mixture of 60 forward primers for TCR Vbeta segments and 13 reverse primers for TCR Jbeta segments was used in the multiplex PCR. The CDR3 region of rearranged TCR beta genes was amplified from genomic DNA by a multiplex PCR assay. Amplified TCR beta libraries were sequenced as 87-base-pair reads on the Illumina HiSeq System. For the original study's pipeline: In a later analysis, some 80 million unique TCR beta chains were counted across the 650 to 700 repertoires, and roughly 10 million of these chains were shared by at least two donors. A nearest-neighbor algorithm error-corrected the raw reads and collapsed the reads into unique sequences, merging closely related sequences to remove PCR and sequencing errors. To assign V, D and J gene segments, CDR3 sequences were aligned to IMGT reference sequences. Each retained sequence needed at least a six-nucleotide match to both a V gene segment and a J gene segment. A rearrangement counted as productive if the CDR3 had no stop codons and remained in frame with V and J, and every other rearrangement counted as non-productive. Following IMGT convention, CDR3 was defined as the stretch from the second conserved V-encoded cysteine to the conserved J-encoded phenylalanine. Sequences without an unambiguous match to a single V gene segment were excluded from the earlier analysis of 450 to 650 of the donors. In an earlier analysis of several hundred of the donors, V segments were called functional above 56.7% productive rearrangements and were called segregating when the between-donor standard deviation exceeded 5%. A statistical classification framework was built to diagnose cytomegalovirus status from the catalog of TCR beta chain sequences. A later analysis assigned V and J genes by comparing TCR nucleotide sequences with IMGT/GENE-DB human TR gene sequences. In a later analysis, CDR3 sequences and most-parsimonious VDJ recombination scenarios were assigned using the TCRdist pipeline. A later analysis defined each TCR beta chain by its CDR3 amino acid sequence plus V-gene family, and excluded reads lacking a unique V-gene family. As a way to deal with suspected cross-contamination and a sequencing artifact, a later analysis dropped nearly 600 nucleotide sequences that were highly shared and had low generation probability. In a later analysis, a clonal expansion index was calculated for each public chain from normalized within-repertoire ranks of inferred template counts. In a later analysis, generation probabilities were computed with a VDJ recombination model fitted to out-of-frame rearrangements, and the resulting probabilities were checked against IGoR. Hypergeometric tests were used in a later analysis to score TCR-TCR, TCR-HLA and TCR-CMV co-occurrence, with a repertoire-size bias correction applied to the TCR pairs. False discovery rates were estimated in a later analysis by permuting HLA or CMV assignments 20 times. A later analysis grouped co-occurring TCRs with DBSCAN, adding TCRdist sequence similarity when clustering within HLA-allele-positive subsets. Repertoires with fewer than 30,000 or more than 120,000 public chains, plus five repertoires with anomalous nucleotide sharing, were excluded from co-occurrence clustering. TCRdb obtained this table from immuneACCESS and retained in-frame rearrangements with V and J assigned. These tables miss some clones; where compared with another copy, unresolved V genes account for less than half of the shortfall, and the remainder is unexplained. From that table come the V and J calls and clone size; the DNA was used to work out D and trimming. This sample has about 250,000 clones in its table, and 65% to 85% of those were observed once. The ten top clones hold under 2.5% of the sample.

In total, approximately 690 healthy bone marrow donors made up the cohort. Cohort members were all nominally healthy when sampled, although unrecorded immune exposures were likely present. The donor was CMV seronegative and belonged to the group of over 300 seronegative cohort members. Every donor gave a peripheral blood sample, and the peripheral blood mononuclear cells from that sample were used for TCR beta sequencing. The Qiagen DNeasy Blood Extraction Kit was used to extract genomic DNA from the blood cell samples. The sequenced sample was PBMCs. This receptor was identified in a female donor in good health and CMV-seronegative. The chain is assembled from TRBV5-1 and TRBJ2-5; the best D guess is TRBD2, with 5 bases matching. The DNA sequence follows: TGCGCCAGCAGCTTGGCCCTTTCACGGGGAGAGACCCAGTACTTC. Its protein product is CASSLALSRGETQYF.